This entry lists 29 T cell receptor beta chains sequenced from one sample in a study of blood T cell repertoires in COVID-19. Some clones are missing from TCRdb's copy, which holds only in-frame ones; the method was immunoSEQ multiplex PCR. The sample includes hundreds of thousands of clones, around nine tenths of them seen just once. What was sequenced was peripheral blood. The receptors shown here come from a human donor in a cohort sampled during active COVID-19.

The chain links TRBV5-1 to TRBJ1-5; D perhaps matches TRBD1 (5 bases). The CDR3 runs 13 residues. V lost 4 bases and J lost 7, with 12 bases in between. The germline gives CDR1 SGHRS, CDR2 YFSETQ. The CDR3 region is CASSKDRRQPQHF. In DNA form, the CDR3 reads TGCGCCAGCAGCAAAGACAGACGCCAGCCCCAGCATTTT.

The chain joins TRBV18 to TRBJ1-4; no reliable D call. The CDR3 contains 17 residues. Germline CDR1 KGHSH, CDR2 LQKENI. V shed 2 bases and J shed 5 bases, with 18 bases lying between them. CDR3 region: CASSPTAEAKKNEKLFF. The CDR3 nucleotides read TGTGCCAGCTCACCAACGGCGGAGGCTAAAAAAAATGAAAAACTGTTTTTT.

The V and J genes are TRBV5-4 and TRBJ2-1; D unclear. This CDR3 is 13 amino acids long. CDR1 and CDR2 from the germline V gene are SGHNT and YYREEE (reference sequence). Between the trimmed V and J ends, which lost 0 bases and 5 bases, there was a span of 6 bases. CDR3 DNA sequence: TGTGCCAGCAGCTTGGGAGTGGACAATGAGCAGTTCTTC. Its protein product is CASSLGVDNEQFF. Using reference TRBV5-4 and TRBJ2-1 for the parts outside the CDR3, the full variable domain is ETGVTQSPTHLIKTRGQQVTLRCSSQSGHNTVSWYQQALGQGPQFIFQYYREEENGRGNFPPRFSGLQFPNYSSELNVNALELDDSALYLCASSLGVDNEQFFGPGTRLTVL.

This CDR3 reads CASRPGLAATHEQYF. The DNA for the CDR3 is TGTGCCAGCAGACCTGGACTAGCGGCTACCCACGAGCAGTACTTC. V gene TRBV5-4 combines with J gene TRBJ2-7; TRBD2 matches at 10 bases. Unmatched junction bases numbered 10, after V lost 5 bases and J lost 5 bases. The CDR3 sequence is 15 residues long. CDR1 and CDR2 from the germline V gene are SGHNT and YYREEE (reference sequence).

The CDR3: CASSYAPYSNQPQHF. CDR3 nucleotides: TGTGCCAGCAGTTATGCTCCCTATAGCAATCAGCCCCAGCATTTT. The chain recombines TRBV6-5 with TRBJ1-5; D call uncertain. V was cut by 3 bases and J by 0 bases, with 9 bases left in between. The CDR3 sequence is 15 residues long. The germline V gene encodes CDR1 MNHEY and CDR2 SVGAGI.

CDR3 protein: CASSPRLGGSYEQYF. As DNA, the CDR3 is TGCGCCAGCAGCCCTAGACTAGGCGGTTCCTACGAGCAGTACTTC. V gene TRBV10-2 combines with J gene TRBJ2-7, with a tentative D call TRBD2 (6 bases). Trimming removed 6 bases from V and 1 base from J, with 16 bases in between. The CDR3 consists of 15 residues. Looked up from germline, CDR1 is WSHSY and CDR2 is SAAADI.

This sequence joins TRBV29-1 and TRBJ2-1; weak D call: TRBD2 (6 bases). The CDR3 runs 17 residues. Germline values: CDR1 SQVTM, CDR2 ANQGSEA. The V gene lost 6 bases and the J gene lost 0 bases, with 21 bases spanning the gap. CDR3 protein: CSVGWRGPFSSYNEQFF. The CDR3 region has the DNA TGCAGCGTGGGGTGGCGGGGCCCTTTTAGCTCCTACAATGAGCAGTTCTTC.

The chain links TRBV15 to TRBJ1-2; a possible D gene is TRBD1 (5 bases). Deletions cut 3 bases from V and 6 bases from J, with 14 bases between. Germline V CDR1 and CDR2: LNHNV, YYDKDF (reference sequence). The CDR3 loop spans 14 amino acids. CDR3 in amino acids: CATSRGGSSDGYTF. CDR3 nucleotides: TGTGCCACCAGCAGGGGGGGGAGCTCCGATGGCTACACCTTC.

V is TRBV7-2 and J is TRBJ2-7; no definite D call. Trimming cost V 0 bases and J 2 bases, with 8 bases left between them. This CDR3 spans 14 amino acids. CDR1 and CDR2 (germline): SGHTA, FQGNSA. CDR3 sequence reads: CASSLAYSTYEQYF. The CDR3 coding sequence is TGTGCCAGCAGCTTAGCATACAGTACCTACGAGCAGTACTTC.

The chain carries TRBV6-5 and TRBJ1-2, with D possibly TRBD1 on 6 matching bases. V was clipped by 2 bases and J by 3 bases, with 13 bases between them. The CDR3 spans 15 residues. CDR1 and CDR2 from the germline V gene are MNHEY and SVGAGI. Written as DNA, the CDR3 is TGTGCCAGCAGTTACCCCACTCACAGGGACTATGGCTACACCTTC. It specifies CASSYPTHRDYGYTF.

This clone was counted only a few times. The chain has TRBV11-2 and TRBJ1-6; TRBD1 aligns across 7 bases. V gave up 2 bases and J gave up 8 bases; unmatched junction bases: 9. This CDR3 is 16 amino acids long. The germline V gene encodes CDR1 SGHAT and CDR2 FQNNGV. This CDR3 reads CASSLPGTVGDSPLHF. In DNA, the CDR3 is TGTGCCAGCAGCTTACCAGGGACAGTAGGCGATTCACCCCTCCACTTT.

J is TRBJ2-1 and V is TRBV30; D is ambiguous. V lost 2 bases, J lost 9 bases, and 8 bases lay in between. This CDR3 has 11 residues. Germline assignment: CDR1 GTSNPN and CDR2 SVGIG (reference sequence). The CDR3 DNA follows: TGTGCCTGGAGTTACTCGGGTGAGCAGTTCTTC. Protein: CAWSYSGEQFF.

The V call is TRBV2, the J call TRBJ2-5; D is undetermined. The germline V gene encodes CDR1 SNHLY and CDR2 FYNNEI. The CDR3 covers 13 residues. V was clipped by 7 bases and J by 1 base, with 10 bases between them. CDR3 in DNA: TGTGCCAGCACTACTCTTTCCCAAGAGACCCAGTACTTC. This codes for CASTTLSQETQYF.

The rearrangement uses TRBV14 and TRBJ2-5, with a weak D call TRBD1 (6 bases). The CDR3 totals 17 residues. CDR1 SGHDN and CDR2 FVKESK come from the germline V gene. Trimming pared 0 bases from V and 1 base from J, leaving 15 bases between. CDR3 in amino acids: CASSQDYLQGRQETQYF. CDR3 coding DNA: TGTGCCAGCAGCCAAGATTATCTACAGGGTCGCCAAGAGACCCAGTACTTC.

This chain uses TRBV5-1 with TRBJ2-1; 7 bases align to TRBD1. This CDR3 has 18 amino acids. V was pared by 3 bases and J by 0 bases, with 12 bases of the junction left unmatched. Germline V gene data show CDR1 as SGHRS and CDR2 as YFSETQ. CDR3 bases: TGCGCCAGCAGCTGGCGATCCTACAGGGGAAGCTCCTACAATGAGCAGTTCTTC. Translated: CASSWRSYRGSSYNEQFF.

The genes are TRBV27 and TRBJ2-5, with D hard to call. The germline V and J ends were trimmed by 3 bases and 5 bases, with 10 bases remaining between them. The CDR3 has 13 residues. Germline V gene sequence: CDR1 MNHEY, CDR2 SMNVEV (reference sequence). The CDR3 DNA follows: TGTGCCAGCAGTTTTGGCCCCTGGGAGACCCAGTACTTC. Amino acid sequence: CASSFGPWETQYF.

CDR3 nucleotides: TGTGCCAGCTCACCGATGGAGGTGTCTGAAAAACTGTTTTTT. It translates to CASSPMEVSEKLFF. The chain has TRBV27 and TRBJ1-4; D unclear. The CDR3 has 14 residues. Germline V CDR1 and CDR2: MNHEY, SMNVEV (reference sequence). Trimming left V 8 bases short and J 7 bases short, with 17 bases between.

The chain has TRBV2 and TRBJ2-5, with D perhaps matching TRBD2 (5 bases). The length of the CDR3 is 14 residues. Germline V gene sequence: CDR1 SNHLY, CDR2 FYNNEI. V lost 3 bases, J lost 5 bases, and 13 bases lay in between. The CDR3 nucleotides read TGTGCCAGCAGTGATGGCCGGGGTCGCGAGACCCAGTACTTC. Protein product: CASSDGRGRETQYF. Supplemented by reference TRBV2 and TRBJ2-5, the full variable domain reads EPEVTQTPSHQVTQMGQEVILRCVPISNHLYFYWYRQILGQKVEFLVSFYNNEISEKSEIFDDQFSVERPDGSNFTLKIRSTKLEDSAMYFCASSDGRGRETQYFGPGTRLLVL.

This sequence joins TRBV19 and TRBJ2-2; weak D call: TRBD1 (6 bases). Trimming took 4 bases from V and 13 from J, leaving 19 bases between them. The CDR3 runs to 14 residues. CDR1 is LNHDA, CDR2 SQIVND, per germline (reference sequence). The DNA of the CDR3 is TGTGCCAGTAGTAAGGCAGGGGTAGCGATTTCGCTGTTTTTT. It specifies CASSKAGVAISLFF.

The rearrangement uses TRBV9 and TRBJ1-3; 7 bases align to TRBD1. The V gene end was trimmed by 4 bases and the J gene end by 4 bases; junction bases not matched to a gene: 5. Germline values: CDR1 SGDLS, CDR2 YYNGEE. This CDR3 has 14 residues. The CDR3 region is CASSTGVDGNTIYF. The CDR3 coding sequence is TGTGCCAGCAGCACAGGGGTAGACGGAAACACCATATATTTT. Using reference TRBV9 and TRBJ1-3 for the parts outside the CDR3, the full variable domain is DSGVTQTPKHLITATGQRVTLRCSPRSGDLSVYWYQQSLDQGLQFLIQYYNGEERAKGNILERFSAQQFPDLHSELNLSSLELGDSALYFCASSTGVDGNTIYFGEGSWLTVV.

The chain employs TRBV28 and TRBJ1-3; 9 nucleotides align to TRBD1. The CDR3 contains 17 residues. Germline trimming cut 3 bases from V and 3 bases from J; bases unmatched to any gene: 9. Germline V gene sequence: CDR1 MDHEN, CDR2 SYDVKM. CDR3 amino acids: CASSFLQGATYGNTIYF. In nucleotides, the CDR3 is TGTGCCAGCAGTTTCTTACAGGGGGCTACCTATGGAAACACCATATATTTT.

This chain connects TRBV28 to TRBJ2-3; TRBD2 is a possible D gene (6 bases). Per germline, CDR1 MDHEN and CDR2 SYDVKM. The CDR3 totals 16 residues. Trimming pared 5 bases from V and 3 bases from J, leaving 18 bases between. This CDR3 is CASSNGLLGRTDTQYF. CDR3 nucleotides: TGTGCCAGCAGTAACGGCTTGCTAGGGAGGACAGATACGCAGTATTTT.

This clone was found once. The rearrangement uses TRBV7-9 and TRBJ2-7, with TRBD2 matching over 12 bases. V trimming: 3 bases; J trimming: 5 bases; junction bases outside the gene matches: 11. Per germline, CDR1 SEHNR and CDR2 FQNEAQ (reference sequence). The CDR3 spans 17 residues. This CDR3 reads CASSLRGLAGGPNEQYF. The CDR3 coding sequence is TGTGCCAGCAGCTTGAGGGGCCTAGCGGGAGGGCCAAACGAGCAGTACTTC.

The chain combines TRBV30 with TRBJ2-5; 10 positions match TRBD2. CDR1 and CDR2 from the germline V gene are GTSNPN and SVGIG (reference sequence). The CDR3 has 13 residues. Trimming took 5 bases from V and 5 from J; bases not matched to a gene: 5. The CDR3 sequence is CAWAQRGGETQYF. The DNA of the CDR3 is TGTGCCTGGGCCCAGCGGGGGGGGGAGACCCAGTACTTC.

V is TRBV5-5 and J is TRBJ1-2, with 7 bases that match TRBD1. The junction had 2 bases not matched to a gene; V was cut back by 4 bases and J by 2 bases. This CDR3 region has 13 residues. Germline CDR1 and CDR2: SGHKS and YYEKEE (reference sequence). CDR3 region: CASSLDRNYGYTF. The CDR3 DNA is TGTGCCAGCAGCCTGGACAGGAACTATGGCTACACCTTC.

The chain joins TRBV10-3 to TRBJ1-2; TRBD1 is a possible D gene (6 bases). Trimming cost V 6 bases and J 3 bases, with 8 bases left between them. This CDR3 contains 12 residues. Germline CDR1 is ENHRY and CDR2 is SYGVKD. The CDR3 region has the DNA TGTGCCATCAGAAGGACAGACTATGGCTACACCTTC. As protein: CAIRRTDYGYTF.

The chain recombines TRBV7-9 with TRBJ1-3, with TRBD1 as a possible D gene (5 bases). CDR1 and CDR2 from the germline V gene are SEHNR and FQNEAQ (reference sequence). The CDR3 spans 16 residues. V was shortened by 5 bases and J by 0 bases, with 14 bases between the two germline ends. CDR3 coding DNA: TGTGCCAGCAGCCGCGGGGGTCTGGACTCTGGAAACACCATATATTTT. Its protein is CASSRGGLDSGNTIYF.

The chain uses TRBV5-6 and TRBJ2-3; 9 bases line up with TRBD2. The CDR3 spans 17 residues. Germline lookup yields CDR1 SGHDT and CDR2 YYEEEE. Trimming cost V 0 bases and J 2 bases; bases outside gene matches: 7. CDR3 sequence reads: CASSLVLAGPVTDTQYF. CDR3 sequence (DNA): TGTGCCAGCAGCTTGGTGCTAGCGGGGCCAGTCACAGATACGCAGTATTTT.

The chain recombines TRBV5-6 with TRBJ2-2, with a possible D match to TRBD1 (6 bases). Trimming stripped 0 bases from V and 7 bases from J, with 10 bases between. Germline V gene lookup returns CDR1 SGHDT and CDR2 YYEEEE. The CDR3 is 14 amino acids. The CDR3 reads CASSLVKGHGELFF. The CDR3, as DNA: TGTGCCAGCAGCTTGGTAAAGGGACACGGGGAGCTGTTTTTT.